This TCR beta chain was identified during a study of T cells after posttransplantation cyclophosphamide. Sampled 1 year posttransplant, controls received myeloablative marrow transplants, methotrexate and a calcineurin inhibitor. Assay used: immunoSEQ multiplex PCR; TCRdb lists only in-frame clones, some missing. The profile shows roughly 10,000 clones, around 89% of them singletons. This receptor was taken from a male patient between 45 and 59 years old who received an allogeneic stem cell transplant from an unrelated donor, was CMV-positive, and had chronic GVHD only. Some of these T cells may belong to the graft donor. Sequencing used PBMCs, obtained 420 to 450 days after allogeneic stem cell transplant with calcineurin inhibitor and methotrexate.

This chain's CDR3 is CATSRDKRERTEAFF. The CDR3 region has the DNA TGTGCCACCAGCAGAGATAAGAGGGAGCGGACTGAAGCTTTCTTT. The V and J genes are TRBV15 and TRBJ1-1; D is unclear. Looked up from germline, CDR1 is LNHNV and CDR2 is YYDKDF (reference sequence). V was pared by 0 bases and J by 5 bases, with 13 bases between. The CDR3 has 15 amino acids.